These 11 T cell receptor beta chains came from one sample sequenced in a study of blood T cell repertoires in COVID-19. The data were produced by immunoSEQ multiplex PCR, yet TCRdb's version contains in-frame clones alone and is incomplete. The sample contains 150,000 to 200,000 clones, over 75% of which appear only once. The source material was PBMCs or T cells enriched from blood (not recorded which). These receptors all stem from a woman in her forties or fifties who had recovered from COVID-19.

The V gene is TRBV27, the J gene TRBJ2-3; D not resolved. The CDR3 runs to 15 residues. Per germline, CDR1 MNHEY and CDR2 SMNVEV (reference sequence). Trimming took 2 bases from V and 0 from J, leaving 9 bases between them. The CDR3 loop is CASSLGFGSTDTQYF. CDR3 in DNA: TGTGCCAGCAGTTTAGGTTTCGGTAGCACAGATACGCAGTATTTT.

This clone was counted a single time. This chain links TRBV7-2 with TRBJ2-6; unclear D gene. The germline V gene encodes CDR1 SGHTA and CDR2 FQGNSA. This CDR3 contains 14 residues. V gave up 5 bases and J gave up 2 bases, with 7 bases separating them. The chain's CDR3 is CASSRSPGANVLTF. DNA for the CDR3: TGTGCCAGCAGCCGGAGCCCTGGGGCCAACGTCCTGACTTTC.

Only a few counts were recorded for this clone. The V gene is TRBV3-1 (or the pseudogene TRBV3-2), the J gene TRBJ1-1; TRBD1 might be the D (6 bases). The CDR3 spans 15 residues. The V and J ends lost 1 base and 1 base respectively, with 10 bases between them. Per the germline V gene, CDR1 is LGHDT and CDR2 is YNNKEL (reference sequence). The CDR3 region is CASSQGRGANTEAFF. CDR3 in DNA: TGTGCCAGCAGCCAAGGTCGGGGGGCGAACACTGAAGCTTTCTTT.

J is TRBJ2-5 and V is TRBV13, with 12 bases lining up with TRBD2. The CDR3 runs to 17 residues. The V gene's germline CDR1 is PRHDT and CDR2 FYEKMQ (reference sequence). The junction had 5 bases not matched to a gene; V was cut back by 3 bases and J by 0 bases. CDR3 loop: CASSLRLAGGHQETQYF. For the CDR3, the DNA is TGTGCCAGCAGCTTGCGCCTAGCGGGAGGGCACCAAGAGACCCAGTACTTC.

The chain recombines TRBV23-1 with TRBJ2-7; D gene unclear. TRBV23-1 is noted as an ORF with a role that remains uncertain. The V and J ends lost 1 base and 0 bases respectively, with 7 bases between them. This CDR3 has 14 residues. The CDR3 region is CASSQYSVSYEQYF. In DNA, the CDR3 is TGCGCCAGCAGTCAATATTCGGTCTCCTACGAGCAGTACTTC.

CDR3 nucleotide sequence: TGTGCCAGTAGGAGGGCCAGGGGCGGGGAGCTGTTTTTT. Encoded protein: CASRRARGGELFF. V is TRBV19 and J is TRBJ2-2; tentatively, D is TRBD1 (6 bases). Per the germline V gene, CDR1 is LNHDA and CDR2 is SQIVND (reference sequence). The V end was cut by 6 bases, the J end by 7 bases, with 12 bases between. This CDR3 is built from 13 residues.

This chain uses TRBV11-2 with TRBJ1-1, with 9 bases matching TRBD1. This CDR3 spans 17 amino acids. Germline lookup yields CDR1 SGHAT and CDR2 FQNNGV. V lost 2 bases, J lost 2 bases, and 9 bases stayed unmatched. CDR3: CASSLRGDRGGNTEAFF. The CDR3, as DNA: TGTGCCAGCAGCTTACGTGGAGACAGGGGGGGAAACACTGAAGCTTTCTTT.

V and J are TRBV11-3 and TRBJ2-5; no firm D call. This CDR3 comprises 15 residues. Trimming removed 1 base at V and 2 bases at J, with 11 bases between. Germline-derived CDR1 and CDR2 are SGHNT and YENEEA. CDR3 amino acids: CASSLGLAGQETQYF. DNA of the CDR3: TGTGCCAGCAGCTTAGGGCTCGCAGGACAAGAGACCCAGTACTTC.

The J gene is TRBJ2-1, the V gene TRBV3-1 (or the pseudogene TRBV3-2), with TRBD2 matching 10 bases. Trimming took 8 bases from V and 9 from J; bases not matched to a gene: 7. In germline, CDR1 is LGHDT, CDR2 YNNKEL (reference sequence). This CDR3 is 13 amino acids long. CDR3 protein: CASVLAGVSEQFF. The DNA of the CDR3 is TGTGCCAGCGTCCTAGCGGGAGTAAGTGAGCAGTTCTTC.

The chain links TRBV29-1 to TRBJ1-2; perhaps TRBD1 as D (5 bases). V gave up 5 bases and J gave up 4 bases, with 11 bases separating them. The length of the CDR3 is 12 residues. Germline CDR1 reads SQVTM; CDR2 reads ANQGSEA. Here the CDR3 DNA reads TGCAGCGTTAGCCGGGACTCCTATGGCTACACCTTC. Protein sequence: CSVSRDSYGYTF.

J is TRBJ1-1 and V is TRBV19; D possibly corresponds to TRBD1 (5 bases). This CDR3 has 15 residues. V dropped 5 bases and J dropped 4 bases, with 17 bases sitting between them. Germline V CDR1 and CDR2: LNHDA, SQIVND (reference sequence). The CDR3 loop is CASSPQRVQGTEAFF. CDR3 DNA sequence: TGTGCCAGTAGTCCTCAAAGGGTCCAGGGCACTGAAGCTTTCTTT.